This T cell receptor (beta chain) was captured in a study of response to subunit inactivated influenza vaccine. The germline CDR1 and CDR2 sequences are LGHDT and YNNKEL (reference sequence). V gave up 0 bases and J gave up 0 bases; unmatched junction bases: 4. This CDR3 is built from 16 residues. This clonotype was counted at least ten times. Via MiXCR, TCRdb re-called the RT-PCR reads, giving one row per CDR3 protein. The table shows a few hundred thousand distinct CDR3 sequences, with about 10% occurring only once. The same data also contributed to another study, on T cells expressing NK-cell markers. That source adds: In generating TCR beta cDNA, 5'RACE template switching with UMIs was used. A range of about 1.0-7.0% of CD8+ T cells consisted of dominant NKG2C+ clonotypes in more than five donors. Among a handful of donors, these clonotypes also ranked first in the CD3+CD56-NKG2C+ fraction.

This specimen was PBMCs from blood, taken on the day of vaccination. The clonotype was recovered from a man over 45 who received an inactivated influenza vaccine. The chain is built from TRBV3-1 and TRBJ2-7; 8 positions agree with TRBD2. The CDR3 sequence: CASSQDPSGSSYEQYF. CDR3 in DNA: TGTGCCAGCAGCCAAGATCCTAGCGGGTCCTCCTACGAGCAGTACTTC.